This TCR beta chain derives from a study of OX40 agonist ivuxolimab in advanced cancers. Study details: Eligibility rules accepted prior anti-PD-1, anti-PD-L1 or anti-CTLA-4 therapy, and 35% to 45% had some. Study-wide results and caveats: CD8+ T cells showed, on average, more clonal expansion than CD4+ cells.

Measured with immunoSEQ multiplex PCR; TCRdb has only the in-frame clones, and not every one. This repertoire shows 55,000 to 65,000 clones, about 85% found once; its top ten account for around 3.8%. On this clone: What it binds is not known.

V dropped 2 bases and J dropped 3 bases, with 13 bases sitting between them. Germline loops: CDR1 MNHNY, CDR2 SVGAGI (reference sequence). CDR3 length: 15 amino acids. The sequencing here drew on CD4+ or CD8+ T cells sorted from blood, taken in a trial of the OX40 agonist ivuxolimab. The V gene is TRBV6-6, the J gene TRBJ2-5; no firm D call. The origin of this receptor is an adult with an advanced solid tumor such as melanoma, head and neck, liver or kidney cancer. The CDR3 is CASSYRAGGEETQYF. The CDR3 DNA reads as TGTGCCAGCAGTTACCGGGCAGGCGGTGAAGAGACCCAGTACTTC.